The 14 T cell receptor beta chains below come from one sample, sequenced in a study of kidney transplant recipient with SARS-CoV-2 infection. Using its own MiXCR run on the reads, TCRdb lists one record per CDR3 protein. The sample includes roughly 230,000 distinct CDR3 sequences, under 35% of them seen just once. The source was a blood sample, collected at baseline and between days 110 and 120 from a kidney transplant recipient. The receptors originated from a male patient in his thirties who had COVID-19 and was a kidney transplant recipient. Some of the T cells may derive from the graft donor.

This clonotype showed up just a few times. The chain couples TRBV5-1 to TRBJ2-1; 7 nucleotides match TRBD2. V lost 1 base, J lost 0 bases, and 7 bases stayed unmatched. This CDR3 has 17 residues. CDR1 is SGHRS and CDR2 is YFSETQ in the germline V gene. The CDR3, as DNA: TGCGCCAGCAGCTTGCATCCTCGCGGGGGCTCCTACAATGAGCAGTTCTTC. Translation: CASSLHPRGGSYNEQFF.

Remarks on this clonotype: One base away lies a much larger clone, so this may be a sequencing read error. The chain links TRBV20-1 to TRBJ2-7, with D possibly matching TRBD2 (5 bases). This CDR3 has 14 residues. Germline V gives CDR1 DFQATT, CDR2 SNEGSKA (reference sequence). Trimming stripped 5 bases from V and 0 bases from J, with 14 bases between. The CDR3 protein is CSARTGGLSYEQYF. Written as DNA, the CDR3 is TGCAGTGCTCGGACTGGCGGGCTCTCCTACGAGCAGTACTTC.

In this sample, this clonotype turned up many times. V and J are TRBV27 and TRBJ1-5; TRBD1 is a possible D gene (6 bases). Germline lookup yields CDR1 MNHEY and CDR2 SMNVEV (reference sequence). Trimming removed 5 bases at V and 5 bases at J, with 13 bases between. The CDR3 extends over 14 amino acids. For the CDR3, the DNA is TGTGCCAGCAGTACCTCCAGGGGCCATCAGCCCCAGCATTTT. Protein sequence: CASSTSRGHQPQHF.

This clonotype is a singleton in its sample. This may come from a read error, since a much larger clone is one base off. The CDR3 DNA reads TGTGCCAGACCACCCATAGTGGTGAGAAAGACCTGTGGCTACACCTTC. This translates into CARPPIVVRKTCGYTF. The chain combines TRBV5-3 with TRBJ1-2, with D unresolved. TRBV5-3 is annotated as an ORF whose role is uncertain. The CDR3 runs to 16 residues. V dropped 7 bases and J dropped 7 bases, with 26 bases sitting between them.

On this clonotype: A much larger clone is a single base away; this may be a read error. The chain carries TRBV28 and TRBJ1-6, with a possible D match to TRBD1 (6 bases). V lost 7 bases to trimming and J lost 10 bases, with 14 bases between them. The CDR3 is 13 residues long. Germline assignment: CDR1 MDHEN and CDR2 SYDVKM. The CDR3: CASKTGKGSPLHF. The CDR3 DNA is TGTGCCAGCAAAACAGGGAAGGGCTCACCCCTCCACTTT. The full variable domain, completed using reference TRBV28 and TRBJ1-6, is DVKVTQSSRYLVKRTGEKVFLECVQDMDHENMFWYRQDPGLGLRLIYFSYDVKMKEKGDIPEGYSVSREKKERFSLILESASTNQTSMYLCASKTGKGSPLHFGNGTRLTVT.

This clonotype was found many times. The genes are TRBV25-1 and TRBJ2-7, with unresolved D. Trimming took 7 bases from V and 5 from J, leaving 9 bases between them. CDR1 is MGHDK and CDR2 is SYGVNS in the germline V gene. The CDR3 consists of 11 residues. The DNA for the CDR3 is TGTGCCAGCACGAGTCACGACGAGCAGTACTTC. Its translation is CASTSHDEQYF.

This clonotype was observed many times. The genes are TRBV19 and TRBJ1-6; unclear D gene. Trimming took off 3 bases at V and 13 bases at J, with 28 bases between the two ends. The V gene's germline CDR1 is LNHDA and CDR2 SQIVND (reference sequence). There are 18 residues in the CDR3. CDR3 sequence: CASSISGPGAEPLLPLHF. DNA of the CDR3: TGTGCCAGTAGTATTTCCGGCCCGGGTGCAGAACCCCTGCTTCCCCTCCACTTT.

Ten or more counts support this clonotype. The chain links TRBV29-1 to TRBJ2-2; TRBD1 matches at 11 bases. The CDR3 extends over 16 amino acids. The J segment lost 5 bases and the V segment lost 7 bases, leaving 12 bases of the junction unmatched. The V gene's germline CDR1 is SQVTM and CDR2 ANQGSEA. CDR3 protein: CSAVEAGTGGTGELFF. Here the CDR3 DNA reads TGCAGCGCTGTAGAAGCCGGGACAGGGGGGACCGGGGAGCTGTTTTTT.

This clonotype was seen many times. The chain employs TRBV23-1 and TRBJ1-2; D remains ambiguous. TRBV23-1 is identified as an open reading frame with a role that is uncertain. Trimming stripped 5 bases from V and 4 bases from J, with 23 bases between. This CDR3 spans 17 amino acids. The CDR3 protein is CASSELALRRKTYGYTF. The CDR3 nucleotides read TGCGCCAGCAGTGAGTTAGCGCTACGCAGAAAGACCTATGGCTACACCTTC.

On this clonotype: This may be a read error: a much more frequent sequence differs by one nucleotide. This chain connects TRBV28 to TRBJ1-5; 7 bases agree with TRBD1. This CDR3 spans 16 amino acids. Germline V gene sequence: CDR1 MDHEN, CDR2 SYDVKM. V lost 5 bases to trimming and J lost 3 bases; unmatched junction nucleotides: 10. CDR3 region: CASSARRDSFNQPQHF. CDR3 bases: TGTGCCAGCAGTGCCCGCCGGGACAGCTTCAATCAGCCCCAGCATTTT.

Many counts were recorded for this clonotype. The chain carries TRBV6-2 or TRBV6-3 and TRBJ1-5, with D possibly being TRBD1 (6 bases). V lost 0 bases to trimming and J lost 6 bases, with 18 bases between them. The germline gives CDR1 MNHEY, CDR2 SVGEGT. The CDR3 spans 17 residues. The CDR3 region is CASSYSLGGASFQPQHF. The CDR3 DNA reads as TGTGCCAGCAGTTACTCGCTCGGGGGCGCGTCTTTTCAGCCCCAGCATTTT.

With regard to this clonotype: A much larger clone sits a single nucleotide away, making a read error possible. The CDR3 loop is CASNPDTSNTEVFF. CDR3 in DNA: TGCGCCAGCAACCCGGACACTTCGAACACTGAAGTTTTCTTT. V gene TRBV5-1 combines with J gene TRBJ1-1; TRBD1 is a possible D gene (5 bases). Germline lookup yields CDR1 SGHRS and CDR2 YFSETQ. The CDR3 covers 14 residues.

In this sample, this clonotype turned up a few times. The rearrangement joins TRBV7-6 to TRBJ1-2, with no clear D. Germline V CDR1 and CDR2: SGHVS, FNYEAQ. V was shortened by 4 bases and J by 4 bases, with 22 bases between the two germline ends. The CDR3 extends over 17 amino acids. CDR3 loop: CASSWATESRKTYGYTF. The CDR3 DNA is TGTGCCAGCAGCTGGGCCACTGAATCTCGAAAGACCTATGGCTACACCTTC.

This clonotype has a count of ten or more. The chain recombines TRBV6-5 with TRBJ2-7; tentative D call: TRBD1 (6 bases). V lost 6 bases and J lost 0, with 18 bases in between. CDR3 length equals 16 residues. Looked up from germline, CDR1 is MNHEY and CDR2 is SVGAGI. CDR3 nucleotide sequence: TGTGCCAGCAGGGCGCAAACAGGGCTCTTCTCCTACGAGCAGTACTTC. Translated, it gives CASRAQTGLFSYEQYF.